This T cell receptor (beta chain) came from a study of patients and donors after allogeneic stem cell transplantation. TCRdb itself ran the RT-PCR reads through MiXCR, one entry per CDR3 protein. The sample has about a million distinct CDR3 sequences, more than 15% seen once; the top ten hold approximately 5.9%. With V trimmed by 7 bases and J by 5 bases, 11 bases remained unmatched. CDR1 SGHRS and CDR2 YFSETQ come from the germline V gene. This CDR3 comprises 15 residues. The receptor comes from a human donor who was either an allogeneic HSCT recipient or a stem cell or donor lymphocyte infusion donor (not recorded which). It is not recorded whose cells these are; they may come from a transplant donor. Sequencing input: blood, either unsorted or a sorted T cell fraction (not recorded which). This chain uses TRBV5-1 with TRBJ2-1, with 8 bases identical to TRBD2. DNA of the CDR3: TGCGCCAGCTCTGAGGGTAGCGGGGCTCACAATGAGCAGTTCTTC. Encoded protein: CASSEGSGAHNEQFF.